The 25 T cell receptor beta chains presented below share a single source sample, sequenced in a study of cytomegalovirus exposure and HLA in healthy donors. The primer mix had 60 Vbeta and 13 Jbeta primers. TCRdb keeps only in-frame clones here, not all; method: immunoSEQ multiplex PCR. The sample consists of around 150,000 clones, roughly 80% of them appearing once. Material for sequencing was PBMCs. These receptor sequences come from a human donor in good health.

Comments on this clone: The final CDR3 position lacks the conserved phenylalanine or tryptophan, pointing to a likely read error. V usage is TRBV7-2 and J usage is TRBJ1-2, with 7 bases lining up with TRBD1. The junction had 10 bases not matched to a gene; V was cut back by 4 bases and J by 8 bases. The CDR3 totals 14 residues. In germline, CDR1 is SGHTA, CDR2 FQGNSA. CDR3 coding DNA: TGTGCCAGCAGCTCTAGAGTAGGGGGCGACGGCTACACCCTC. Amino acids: CASSSRVGGDGYTL.

The CDR3 is CASSEGHGTDTQYF. The DNA of the CDR3 is TGCGCCAGCAGCGAGGGACATGGCACAGATACGCAGTATTTT. The chain links TRBV10-1 to TRBJ2-3, with D perhaps TRBD1 (6 bases). Germline assignment: CDR1 WNHNN and CDR2 SYGVQD (reference sequence). With 6 bases removed from V and 1 base from J, the gap between germline ends came to 11 bases. The CDR3 runs 14 residues.

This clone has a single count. The CDR3 nucleotides are TGTGCCAGCAGTGAAGAGGGTCCAGGGAACAATCAGCCCCAGCATTTT. It encodes CASSEEGPGNNQPQHF. The chain carries TRBV6-1 and TRBJ1-5; D may be TRBD1 (5 bases). In germline, CDR1 is MNHNS, CDR2 SASEGT. The CDR3 has 16 amino acids. V was trimmed by 1 base and J by 3 bases, leaving 13 bases between them.

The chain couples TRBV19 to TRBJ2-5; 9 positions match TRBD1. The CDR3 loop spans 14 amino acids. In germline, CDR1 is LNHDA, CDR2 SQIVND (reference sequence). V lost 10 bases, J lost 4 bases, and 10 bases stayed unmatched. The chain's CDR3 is CATRDRASVETQYF. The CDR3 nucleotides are TGTGCCACCCGGGACAGGGCGTCGGTAGAGACCCAGTACTTC. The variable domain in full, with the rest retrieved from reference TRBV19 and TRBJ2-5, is DGGITQSPKYLFRKEGQNVTLSCEQNLNHDAMYWYRQDPGQGLRLIYYSQIVNDFQKGDIAEGYSVSREKKESFPLTVTSAQKNPTAFYLCATRDRASVETQYFGPGTRLLVL.

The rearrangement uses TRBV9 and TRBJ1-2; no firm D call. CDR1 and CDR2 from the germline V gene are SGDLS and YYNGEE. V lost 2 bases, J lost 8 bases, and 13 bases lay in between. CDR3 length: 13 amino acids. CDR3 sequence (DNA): TGTGCCAGCAGCGTTTCGGGAAATCGAGGCTACACCTTC. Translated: CASSVSGNRGYTF.

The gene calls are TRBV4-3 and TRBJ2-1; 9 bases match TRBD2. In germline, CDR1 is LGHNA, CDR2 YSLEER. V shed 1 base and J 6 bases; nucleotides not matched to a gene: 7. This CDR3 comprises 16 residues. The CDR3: CASSQVVRGGLNEQFF. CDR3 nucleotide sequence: TGCGCCAGCAGCCAAGTGGTGCGGGGGGGCCTCAATGAGCAGTTCTTC.

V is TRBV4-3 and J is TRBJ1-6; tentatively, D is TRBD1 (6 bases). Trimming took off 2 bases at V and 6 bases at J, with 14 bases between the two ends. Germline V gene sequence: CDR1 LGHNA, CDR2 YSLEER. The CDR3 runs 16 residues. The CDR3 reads CASSQSSRGLNSPLHF. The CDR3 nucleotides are TGCGCCAGCAGCCAATCCTCCAGGGGTCTTAATTCACCCCTCCACTTT.

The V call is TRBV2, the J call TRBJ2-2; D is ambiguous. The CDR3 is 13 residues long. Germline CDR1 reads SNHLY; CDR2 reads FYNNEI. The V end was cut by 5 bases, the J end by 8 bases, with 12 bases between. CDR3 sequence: CASSFFSEGELFF. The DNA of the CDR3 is TGTGCCAGCAGTTTTTTTAGTGAGGGGGAGCTGTTTTTT. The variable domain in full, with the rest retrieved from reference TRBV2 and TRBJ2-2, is EPEVTQTPSHQVTQMGQEVILRCVPISNHLYFYWYRQILGQKVEFLVSFYNNEISEKSEIFDDQFSVERPDGSNFTLKIRSTKLEDSAMYFCASSFFSEGELFFGEGSRLTVL.

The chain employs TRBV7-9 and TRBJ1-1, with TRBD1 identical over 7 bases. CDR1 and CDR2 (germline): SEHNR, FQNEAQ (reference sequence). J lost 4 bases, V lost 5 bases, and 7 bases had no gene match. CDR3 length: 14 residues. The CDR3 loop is CASSPGGRGTEAFF. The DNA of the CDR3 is TGTGCCAGCAGCCCAGGGGGACGCGGCACTGAAGCTTTCTTT.

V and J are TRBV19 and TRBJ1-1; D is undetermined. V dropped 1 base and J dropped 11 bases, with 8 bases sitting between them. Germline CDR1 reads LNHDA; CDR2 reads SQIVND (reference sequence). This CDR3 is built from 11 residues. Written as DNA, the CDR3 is TGTGCCAGTAGTATAGCGACAAGGGCTTTCTTT. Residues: CASSIATRAFF.

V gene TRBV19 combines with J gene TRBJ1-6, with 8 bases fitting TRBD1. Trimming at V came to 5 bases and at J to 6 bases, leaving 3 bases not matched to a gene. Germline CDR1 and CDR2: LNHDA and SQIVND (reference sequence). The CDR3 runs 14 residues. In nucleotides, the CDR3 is TGTGCCAGTAGTTTCGACAGGGGTAATTCACCCCTCCACTTT. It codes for CASSFDRGNSPLHF.

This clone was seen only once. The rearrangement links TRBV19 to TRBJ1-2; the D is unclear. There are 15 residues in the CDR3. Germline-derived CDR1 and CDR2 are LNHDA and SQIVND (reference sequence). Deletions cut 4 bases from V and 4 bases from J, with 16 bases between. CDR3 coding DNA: TGTGCCAGTAGTACCTCCGAGGCAGCACCCTATGGCTACACCTTC. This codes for CASSTSEAAPYGYTF.

The CDR3 region is CASRRGNTGELFF. The DNA for the CDR3 is TGCGCCAGCAGAAGAGGGAACACCGGGGAGCTGTTTTTT. The V gene is TRBV4-3, the J gene TRBJ2-2, with D uncertain. The V gene lost 6 bases and the J gene lost 1 base, with 6 bases spanning the gap. Germline V lookup: CDR1 LGHNA, CDR2 YSLEER. This CDR3 region has 13 residues.

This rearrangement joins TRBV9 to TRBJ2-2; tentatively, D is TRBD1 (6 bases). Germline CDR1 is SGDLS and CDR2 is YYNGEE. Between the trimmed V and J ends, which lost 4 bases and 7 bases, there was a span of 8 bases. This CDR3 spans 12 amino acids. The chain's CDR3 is CASSTRGGELFF. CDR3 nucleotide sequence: TGTGCCAGCAGCACCAGGGGCGGGGAGCTGTTTTTT.

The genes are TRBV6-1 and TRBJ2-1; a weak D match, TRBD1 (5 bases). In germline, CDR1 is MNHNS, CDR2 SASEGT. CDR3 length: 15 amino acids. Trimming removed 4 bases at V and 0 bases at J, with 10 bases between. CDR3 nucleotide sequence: TGTGCCAGCAGTGCGACAGTGAGCTCCTACAATGAGCAGTTCTTC. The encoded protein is CASSATVSSYNEQFF.

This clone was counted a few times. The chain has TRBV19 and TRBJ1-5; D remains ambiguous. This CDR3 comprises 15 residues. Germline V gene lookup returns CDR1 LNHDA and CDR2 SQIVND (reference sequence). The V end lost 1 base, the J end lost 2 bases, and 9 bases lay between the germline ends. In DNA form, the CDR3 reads TGTGCCAGTAGTATAGGAGGGAACGGCAATCAGCCCCAGCATTTT. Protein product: CASSIGGNGNQPQHF.

This CDR3 is CASSARDGEVDGYTF. CDR3 nucleotides: TGTGCCAGCAGCGCTCGGGACGGGGAGGTGGATGGCTACACCTTC. The chain combines TRBV7-2 with TRBJ1-2; tentative D call: TRBD1 (5 bases). CDR3 length equals 15 residues. V lost 5 bases and J lost 6, with 19 bases in between. Germline values: CDR1 SGHTA, CDR2 FQGNSA.

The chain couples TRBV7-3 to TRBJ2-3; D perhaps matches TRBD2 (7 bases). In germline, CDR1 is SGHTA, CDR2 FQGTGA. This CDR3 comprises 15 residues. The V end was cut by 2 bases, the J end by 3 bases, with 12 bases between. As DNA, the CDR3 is TGTGCCAGCAGCTTAGAGGGGGGGTTGACAGATACGCAGTATTTT. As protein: CASSLEGGLTDTQYF.

CDR3 sequence: CASSYSTSTVNTEAFF. In DNA form, the CDR3 reads TGTGCCAGCAGTTACTCGACGAGTACAGTGAACACTGAAGCTTTCTTT. This chain joins TRBV6-5 and TRBJ1-1; no firm D call. The CDR3 loop spans 16 amino acids. V lost 0 bases and J lost 0, with 11 bases in between. Germline CDR1 reads MNHEY; CDR2 reads SVGAGI.

CDR3 sequence: CASSLMAGSSYNEQFF. The CDR3 bases are TGTGCCAGCAGCTTAATGGCGGGGAGCTCCTACAATGAGCAGTTCTTC. The V gene is TRBV7-3, the J gene TRBJ2-1; TRBD2 might be the D (6 bases). The CDR3 contains 16 residues. V dropped 1 base and J dropped 0 bases, with 10 bases sitting between them. CDR1 and CDR2 (germline): SGHTA, FQGTGA.

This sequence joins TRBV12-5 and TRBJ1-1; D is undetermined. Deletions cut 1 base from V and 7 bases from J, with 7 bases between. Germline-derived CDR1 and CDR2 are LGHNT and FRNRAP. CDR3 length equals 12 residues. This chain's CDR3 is CASGLGQREAFF. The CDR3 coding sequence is TGTGCTAGTGGTTTGGGGCAGCGTGAAGCTTTCTTT.

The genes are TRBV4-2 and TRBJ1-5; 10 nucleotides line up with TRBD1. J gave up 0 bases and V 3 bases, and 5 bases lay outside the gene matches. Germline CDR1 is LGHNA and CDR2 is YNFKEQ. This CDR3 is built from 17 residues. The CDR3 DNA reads TGTGCCAGCAGCCATGGGGACAGGGGCGTTAGCAATCAGCCCCAGCATTTT. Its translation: CASSHGDRGVSNQPQHF.

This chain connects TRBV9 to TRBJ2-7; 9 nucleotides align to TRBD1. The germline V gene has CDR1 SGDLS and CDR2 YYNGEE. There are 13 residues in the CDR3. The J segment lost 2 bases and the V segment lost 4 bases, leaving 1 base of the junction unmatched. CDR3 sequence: CASSRQGAYEQYF. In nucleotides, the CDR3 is TGTGCCAGCAGCCGACAGGGGGCCTACGAGCAGTACTTC.

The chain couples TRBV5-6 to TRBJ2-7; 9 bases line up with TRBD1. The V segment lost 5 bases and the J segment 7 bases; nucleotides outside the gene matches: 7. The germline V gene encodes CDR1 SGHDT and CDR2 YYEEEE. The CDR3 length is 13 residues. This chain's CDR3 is CASRGTGPREQYF. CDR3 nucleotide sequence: TGTGCCAGCAGAGGGACAGGGCCTCGGGAGCAGTACTTC.

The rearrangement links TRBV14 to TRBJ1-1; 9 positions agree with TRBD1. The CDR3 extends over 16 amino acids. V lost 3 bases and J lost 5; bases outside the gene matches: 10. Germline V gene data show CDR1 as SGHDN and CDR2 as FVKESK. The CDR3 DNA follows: TGTGCCAGCAGCCAGCCTAGGGGGACAGGGCGAACTGAAGCTTTCTTT. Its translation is CASSQPRGTGRTEAFF.